The clone carrying this T cell receptor beta chain was recorded a few times. Its specificity is unknown. This sample was taken from a study of post-analysis software for immune sequencing data. Study information: The cohort encompassed relapsing-remitting, secondary progressive and progressive-relapsing multiple sclerosis disease courses.

Broader study findings: Patients carried roughly five TRBV segments more frequently than controls did, and TRBV5-6, TRBV5-1 and TRBV20-1 were among them. Normalized Chao1 diversity in multiple sclerosis patients fell significantly below that of controls.

Germline V gene data show CDR1 as SGHRS and CDR2 as YFSETQ. Trimming at V came to 3 bases and at J to 0 bases, leaving 3 bases not matched to a gene. The CDR3 has 16 amino acids. The TCR beta cDNA libraries contained unique molecular identifiers. From about 0.98 to 11 million T cells, 500,000 or so cDNA molecules were obtained. Using its own MiXCR run on the PCR reads, TCRdb lists one record per CDR3 protein. The table records 600,000 to 700,000 distinct CDR3 sequences, around 64% of them present only once. The clonotype comes from a girl aged 2 to 10 with multiple sclerosis. The rearrangement links TRBV5-1 to TRBJ2-5; 12 bases match TRBD2. Sequenced sample: blood. Here the CDR3 DNA reads TGCGCCAGCAGCTCCGGACTAGCGGGGTACCAAGAGACCCAGTACTTC. This translates into CASSSGLAGYQETQYF.